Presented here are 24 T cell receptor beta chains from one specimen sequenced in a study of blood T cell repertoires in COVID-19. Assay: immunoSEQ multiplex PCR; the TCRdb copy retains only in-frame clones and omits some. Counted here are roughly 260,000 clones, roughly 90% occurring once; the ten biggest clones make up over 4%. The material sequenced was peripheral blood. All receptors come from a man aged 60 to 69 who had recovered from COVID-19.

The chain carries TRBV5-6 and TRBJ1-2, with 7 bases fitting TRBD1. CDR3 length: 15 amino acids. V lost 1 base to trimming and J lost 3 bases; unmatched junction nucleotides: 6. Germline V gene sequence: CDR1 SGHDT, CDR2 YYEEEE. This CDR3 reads CASSLTGDWDYGYTF. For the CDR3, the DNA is TGTGCCAGCAGCTTGACAGGGGATTGGGACTATGGCTACACCTTC.

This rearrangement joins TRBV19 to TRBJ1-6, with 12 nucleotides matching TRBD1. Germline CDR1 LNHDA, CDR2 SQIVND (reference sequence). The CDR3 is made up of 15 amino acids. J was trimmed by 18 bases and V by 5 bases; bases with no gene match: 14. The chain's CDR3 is CASSSSGTGGREPHF. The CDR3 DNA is TGTGCCAGTAGTTCTTCCGGGACAGGGGGCCGGGAGCCCCACTTT.

CDR3 protein: CASSIPRDRGLKGTDTQYF. The CDR3, as DNA: TGTGCCAGCAGCATCCCCCGGGACAGGGGGCTAAAAGGCACAGATACGCAGTATTTT. The rearrangement links TRBV9 to TRBJ2-3; 12 nucleotides match TRBD1. The CDR3 covers 19 residues. The V gene's germline CDR1 is SGDLS and CDR2 YYNGEE. Trimming at V came to 4 bases and at J to 1 base, leaving 13 bases not matched to a gene.

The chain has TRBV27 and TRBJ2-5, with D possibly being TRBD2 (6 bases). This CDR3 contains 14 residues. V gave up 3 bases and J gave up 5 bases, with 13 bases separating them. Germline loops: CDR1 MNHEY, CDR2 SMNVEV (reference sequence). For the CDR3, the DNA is TGTGCCAGCAGTTTGGGGGGATTCGGGGAGACCCAGTACTTC. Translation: CASSLGGFGETQYF.

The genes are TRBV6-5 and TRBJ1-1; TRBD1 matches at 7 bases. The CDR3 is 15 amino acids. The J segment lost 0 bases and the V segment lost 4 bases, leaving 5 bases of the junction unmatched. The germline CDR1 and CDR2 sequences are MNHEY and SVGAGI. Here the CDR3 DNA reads TGTGCCAGCAGTTCCCCGGGACAGTTGAACACTGAAGCTTTCTTT. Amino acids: CASSSPGQLNTEAFF.

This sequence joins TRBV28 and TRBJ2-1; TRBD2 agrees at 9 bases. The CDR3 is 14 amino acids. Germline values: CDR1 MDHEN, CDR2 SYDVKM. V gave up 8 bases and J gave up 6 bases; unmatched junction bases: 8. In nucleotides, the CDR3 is TGTGCCAGCTTCGGGCTAGCGGGGACCAATGAGCAGTTCTTC. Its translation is CASFGLAGTNEQFF.

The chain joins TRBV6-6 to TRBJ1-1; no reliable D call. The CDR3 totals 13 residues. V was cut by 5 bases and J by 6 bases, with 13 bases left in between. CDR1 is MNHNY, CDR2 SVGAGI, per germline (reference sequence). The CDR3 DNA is TGTGCCAGCAGTGGTATGCCGTACTCTGAAGCTTTCTTT. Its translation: CASSGMPYSEAFF.

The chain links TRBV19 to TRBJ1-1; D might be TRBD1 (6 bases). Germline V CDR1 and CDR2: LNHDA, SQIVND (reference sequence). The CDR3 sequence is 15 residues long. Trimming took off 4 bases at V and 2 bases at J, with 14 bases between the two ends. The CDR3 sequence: CASSTSGGRNTEAFF. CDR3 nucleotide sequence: TGTGCCAGTAGTACCTCCGGGGGGCGCAACACTGAAGCTTTCTTT. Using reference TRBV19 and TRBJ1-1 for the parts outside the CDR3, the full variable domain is DGGITQSPKYLFRKEGQNVTLSCEQNLNHDAMYWYRQDPGQGLRLIYYSQIVNDFQKGDIAEGYSVSREKKESFPLTVTSAQKNPTAFYLCASSTSGGRNTEAFFGQGTRLTVV.

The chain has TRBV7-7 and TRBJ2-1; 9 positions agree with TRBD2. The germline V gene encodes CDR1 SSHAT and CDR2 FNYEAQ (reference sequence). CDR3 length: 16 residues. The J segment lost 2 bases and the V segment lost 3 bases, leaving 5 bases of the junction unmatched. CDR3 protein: CASSLASGVPYNEQFF. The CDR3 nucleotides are TGTGCCAGCAGCTTGGCTAGCGGGGTCCCCTACAATGAGCAGTTCTTC.

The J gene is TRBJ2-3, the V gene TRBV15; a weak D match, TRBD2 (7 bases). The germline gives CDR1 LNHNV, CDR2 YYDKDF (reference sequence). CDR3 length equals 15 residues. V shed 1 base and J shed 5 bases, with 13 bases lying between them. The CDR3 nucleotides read TGTGCCACCAGCAGAGGGGGGGGGCGTGAAGATACGCAGTATTTT. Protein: CATSRGGGREDTQYF.

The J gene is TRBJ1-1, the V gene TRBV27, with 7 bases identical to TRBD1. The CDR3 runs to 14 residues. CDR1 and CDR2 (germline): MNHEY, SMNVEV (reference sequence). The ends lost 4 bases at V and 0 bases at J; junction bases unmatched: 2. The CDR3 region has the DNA TGTGCCAGCAGTTCCGGACAGGTGAACACTGAAGCTTTCTTT. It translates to CASSSGQVNTEAFF.

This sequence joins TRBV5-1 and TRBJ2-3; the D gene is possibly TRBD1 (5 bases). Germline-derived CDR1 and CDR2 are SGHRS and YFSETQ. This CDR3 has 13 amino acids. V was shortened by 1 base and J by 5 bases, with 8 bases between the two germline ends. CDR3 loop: CASSLITGDTQYF. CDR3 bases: TGCGCCAGCAGCTTGATTACAGGAGATACGCAGTATTTT.

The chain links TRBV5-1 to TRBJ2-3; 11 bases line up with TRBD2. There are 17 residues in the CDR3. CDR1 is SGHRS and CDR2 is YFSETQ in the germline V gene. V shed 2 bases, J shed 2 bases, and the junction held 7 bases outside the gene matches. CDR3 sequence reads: CASSFTSGGSLTDTQYF. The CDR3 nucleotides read TGCGCCAGCAGCTTTACTAGCGGGGGCTCCCTCACAGATACGCAGTATTTT.

CDR3 protein: CASVPPTGGIQETQYF. CDR3 nucleotide sequence: TGCGCCAGCGTACCCCCCACAGGCGGAATCCAAGAGACCCAGTACTTC. This chain uses TRBV10-2 with TRBJ2-5; TRBD1 is a possible D gene (5 bases). The CDR3 loop spans 16 amino acids. Per germline, CDR1 WSHSY and CDR2 SAAADI. The germline V and J ends were trimmed by 8 bases and 1 base, with 20 bases remaining between them.

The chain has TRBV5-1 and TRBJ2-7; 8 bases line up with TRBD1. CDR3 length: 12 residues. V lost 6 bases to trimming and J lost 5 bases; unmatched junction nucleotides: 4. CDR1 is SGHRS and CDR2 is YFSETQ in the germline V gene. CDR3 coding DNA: TGCGCCAGCAATCCAGGGGGCAACGAGCAGTACTTC. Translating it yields CASNPGGNEQYF.

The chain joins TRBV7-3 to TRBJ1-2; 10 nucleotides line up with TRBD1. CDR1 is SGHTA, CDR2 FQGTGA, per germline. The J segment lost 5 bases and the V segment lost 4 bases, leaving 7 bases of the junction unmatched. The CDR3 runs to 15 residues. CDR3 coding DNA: TGTGCCAGCAGCTCTACCGGGACAGGGGATTATGGCTACACCTTC. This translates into CASSSTGTGDYGYTF.

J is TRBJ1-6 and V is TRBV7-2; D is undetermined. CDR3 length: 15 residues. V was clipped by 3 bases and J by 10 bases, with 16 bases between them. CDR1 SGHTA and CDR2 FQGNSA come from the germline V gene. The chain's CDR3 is CASSFATKGNSPLHF. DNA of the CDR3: TGTGCCAGCAGCTTCGCCACTAAAGGAAACTCACCCCTCCACTTT. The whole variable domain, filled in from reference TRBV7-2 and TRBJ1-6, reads GAGVSQSPSNKVTEKGKDVELRCDPISGHTALYWYRQSLGQGLEFLIYFQGNSAPDKSGLPSDRFSAERTGGSVSTLTIQRTQQEDSAVYLCASSFATKGNSPLHFGNGTRLTVT.

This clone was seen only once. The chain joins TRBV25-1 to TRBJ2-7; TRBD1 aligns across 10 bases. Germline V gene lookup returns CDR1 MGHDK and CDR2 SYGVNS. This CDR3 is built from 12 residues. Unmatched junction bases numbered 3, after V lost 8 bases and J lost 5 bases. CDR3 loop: CASGQGGNEQYF. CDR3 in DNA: TGTGCCAGCGGACAGGGGGGAAACGAGCAGTACTTC.

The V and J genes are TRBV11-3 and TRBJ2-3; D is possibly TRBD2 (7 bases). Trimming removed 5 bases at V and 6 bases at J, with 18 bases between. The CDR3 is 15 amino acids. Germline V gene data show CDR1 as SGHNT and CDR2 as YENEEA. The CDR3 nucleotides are TGTGCCAGCAGCCCGAAAGGGGGGGGGCCGGATACGCAGTATTTT. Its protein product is CASSPKGGGPDTQYF.

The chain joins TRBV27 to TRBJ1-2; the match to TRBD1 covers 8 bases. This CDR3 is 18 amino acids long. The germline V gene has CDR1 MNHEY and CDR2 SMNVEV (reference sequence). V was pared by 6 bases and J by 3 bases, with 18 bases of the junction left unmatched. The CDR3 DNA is TGTGCCAGCAGCTGGGCCCGGAGACAGGGGAGCCCAGACTATGGCTACACCTTC. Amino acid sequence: CASSWARRQGSPDYGYTF.

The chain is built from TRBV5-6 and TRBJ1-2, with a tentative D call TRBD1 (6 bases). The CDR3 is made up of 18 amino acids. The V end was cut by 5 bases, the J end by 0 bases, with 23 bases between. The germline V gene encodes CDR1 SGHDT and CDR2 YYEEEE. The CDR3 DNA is TGTGCCAGCAGTCATTTGGGGACACCGAGAGGCCCTAACTATGGCTACACCTTC. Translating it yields CASSHLGTPRGPNYGYTF.

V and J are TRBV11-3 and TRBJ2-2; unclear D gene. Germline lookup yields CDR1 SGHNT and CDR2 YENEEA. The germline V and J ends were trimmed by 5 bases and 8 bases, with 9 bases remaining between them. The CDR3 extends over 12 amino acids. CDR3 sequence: CASSRGSGELFF. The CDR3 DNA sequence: TGTGCCAGCAGCCGAGGCTCGGGGGAGCTGTTTTTT.

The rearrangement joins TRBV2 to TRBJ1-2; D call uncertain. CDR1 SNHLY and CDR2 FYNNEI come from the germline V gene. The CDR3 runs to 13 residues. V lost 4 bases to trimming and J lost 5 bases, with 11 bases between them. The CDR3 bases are TGTGCCAGCAGTGTGGCAGTCGAATATGGCTACACCTTC. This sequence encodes CASSVAVEYGYTF.

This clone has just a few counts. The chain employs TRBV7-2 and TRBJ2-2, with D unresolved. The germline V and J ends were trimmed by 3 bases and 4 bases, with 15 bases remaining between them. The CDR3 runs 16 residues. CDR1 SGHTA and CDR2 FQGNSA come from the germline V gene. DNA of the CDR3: TGTGCCAGCAGCTTGACACTTCCCACTTCCACCGGGGAGCTGTTTTTT. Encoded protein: CASSLTLPTSTGELFF.